Below, one TCR beta chain is given with its context. The specificity of this receptor is unknown. No much larger clonotype is one base removed from it; base qualities were not supplied. This entry belongs to a study of cytomegalovirus exposure and HLA in healthy donors (dated 2017 in TCRdb). General notes on the study: An earlier analysis of approximately 640 of the donors reported approximately 270 Gb of sequence data and around 120 million unique TCR beta sequences from about 200 million T cells. An early release that covered fewer than 800 HLA-typed donors contained approximately 300 gigabases of sequencing data and 75 million to 100 million unique TCR sequences. Among the roughly 370 genotyped donors, roughly 80% belonged to the genetic ancestry cluster associated with self-reported Caucasian donors. The study aimed to test whether signatures of past pathogen exposure could be identified by cataloging public T cell receptors. The study profiled the T cell repertoires of about 720 subjects by immunosequencing and related them to cytomegalovirus serostatus. Besides the first cohort of approximately 670 subjects, a separate validation cohort made up of 95 to 150 different subjects was used. High-throughput TCR immunosequencing, statistical association of individual TCRs with disease status, and machine learning were combined to predict cytomegalovirus infection status. To study patterns of TCR occurrence, a later analysis re-analyzed previously published TCR beta repertoires from under 750 donors and added high-resolution HLA genotyping. Rather than drawing on any new phenotypic data, the later analysis identified candidate immune exposures from TCR beta sequences and the way those sequences occurred across donors. An earlier analysis of 587 of the donors applied high-throughput TCR beta sequencing to assess whether each TCR beta V gene segment acted as functional or pseudogenic. Donor age, sex, ethnicity and CMV serostatus were compiled alongside the repertoire data. In a later genetic analysis, genome-wide SNP genotypes for about three fifths of the 666 donors were used, and that subset was treated as a discovery cohort. Every discovery cohort repertoire had been produced on one sequencing platform. Both class I and class II loci were covered by HLA typing, at four-digit resolution. Typing coverage differed by locus: A, B, C, DRB1 and DQB1 were typed in about 629-630 donors, DQA1 in 522, DPA1 in roughly 590, and DPB1 in approximately 450. Roughly 5 DR-DQ haplotypes were handled as single units for association and clustering, since linkage in the cohort was strong. Among some 410 genotyped donors of the cohort, an average of around 240,000 unique TCR beta nucleotide sequences was sequenced per donor, of which about 19% were non-productive. Beyond this particular receptor, the publication reports: It was suggested by the authors that the approach could potentially be generalized to other disease states and immunological phenotypes. In both the original and validation cohorts, the classifier was reported to diagnose cytomegalovirus status with high specificity and sensitivity. Correlated functional status among segregating V segments might reflect linkage disequilibrium, but an unknown experimental factor could not be ruled out. This cohort had only TCR beta chains sequenced, and the lack of alpha or paired-chain data limited which features could be detected. While some public TCRs were present in many individuals, most TCR sequences turned up only very rarely across donors. A later analysis found that HLA-associated TCR beta chains were more clonally expanded and had lower generation probabilities than equally common non-associated chains. Because some donors lacked HLA typing at each locus, the association tests relied only on the typed subset. The presence/absence analyses assumed that sequencing depth was roughly uniform across donors, and that assumption may not be true. Assigning TCR associations to individual alleles was difficult when HLA alleles, especially DR and DQ, strongly co-occurred. Immune exposure information for the cohort was limited to CMV serostatus. A cluster of highly shared sequence variants was judged likely to represent a technical artifact of the sequencing pipeline. In a later analysis, TCR association rates were found to vary across HLA loci, with the most associated TCRs seen for DRB1 alleles and the fewest for HLA-C alleles. An association between a missense DCLRE1C variant and V-gene and J-gene trimming of TCR beta chains was found in a later genetic analysis and replicated in an independent cohort. In an earlier analysis of fewer than 750 of the donors, most TCR beta V segments were observed in productive rearrangements about 87% or about 30% of the time, broadly matching IMGT annotations. At a false discovery rate of 0.05, a later analysis linked 15,000 to 20,000 TCR beta sequences to specific HLA alleles. Because the 87-base-pair reads could not distinguish some IMGT-functional V segments, including TRBV6-2 and TRBV6-3, those segments were excluded. In vitro tests confirmed that three of the cytomegalovirus-associated TCR beta chains recognize cytomegalovirus antigens. The study listed 150 to 200 TCR beta chains as associated with cytomegalovirus. The earlier analysis of a few hundred of the donors excluded approximately 17 rarely observed V segments, including chromosome 9 orphons, because counts were too low. A later analysis found that most CMV-associated TCR beta chains appeared HLA-restricted, with HLA associations seemingly driven largely by CMV exposure. In a later analysis, several top co-occurrence clusters were reported to appear linked to parvovirus B19, influenza, CMV and Epstein-Barr virus. A further reported finding was that TCR beta sequences accurately predicted the HLA-A and HLA-B alleles for most subjects in the first cohort. According to a later genetic analysis, donors in an Asian-associated ancestry cluster had fewer N-insertions in productive TCRs than the approximately 630-donor mean.

Measured from the cysteine to the phenylalanine, the CDR3 is 16 residues long. Only the CDR3 part of the read is kept: 48 bases, read in frame from the first base. According to the germline V gene, CDR1 reads SGHTA and CDR2 reads FQGNSA. Trimming at the junction amounts to 2 bases on V and 6 bases on J, and the germline ends lie 17 bases apart. The cohort comprised approximately 700 healthy bone marrow donors. At the time of sampling, all cohort members were nominally healthy, though unrecorded immune exposures were likely present. The donor was CMV seropositive and was included in the group of 250 to 300 seropositive cohort members. A peripheral blood sample was collected from each donor, and TCR beta sequencing was performed on peripheral blood mononuclear cells. The Qiagen DNeasy Blood Extraction Kit was used to extract genomic DNA from the blood cell samples. Libraries were constructed by the immunoSEQ multiplex PCR assay. A mixture of 60 forward primers for TCR Vbeta segments and 13 reverse primers for TCR Jbeta segments was used in the multiplex PCR. Amplification of the CDR3 region of rearranged TCR beta genes was performed with a multiplex PCR assay on genomic DNA. The Illumina HiSeq System was used to sequence the amplified TCR beta libraries as 87-base-pair reads. Per the source publication's procedure: A later analysis tallied around 80 million unique TCR beta chains across the 610 or so repertoires, and around 9.9 million of those chains were shared by two or more donors. A nearest-neighbor algorithm error-corrected the raw reads and collapsed the reads into unique sequences, merging closely related sequences to remove PCR and sequencing errors. To assign V, D and J gene segments, CDR3 sequences were aligned to IMGT reference sequences. For a sequence to be retained, at least a six-nucleotide match to both a V gene segment and a J gene segment was required. Rearrangements were called productive when the CDR3 lacked stop codons and stayed in frame with V and J; all others were non-productive. Following IMGT convention, CDR3 was defined as the stretch from the second conserved V-encoded cysteine up to the conserved J-encoded phenylalanine. In an earlier analysis of around 640 of the donors, sequences lacking an unambiguous match to a single V gene segment were excluded. In an earlier analysis of more than 500 of the donors, a V segment was called functional when productive rearrangements were above 56.7%, and segregating when the standard deviation between donors exceeded 5%. A statistical classification framework was developed to diagnose cytomegalovirus status using the catalog of TCR beta chain sequences. V and J gene assignment, in a later analysis, came from comparing TCR nucleotide sequences with IMGT/GENE-DB human TR gene sequences. In a later analysis, CDR3 sequences and most-parsimonious VDJ recombination scenarios were assigned using the TCRdist pipeline. A later analysis defined each TCR beta chain by its CDR3 amino acid sequence plus V-gene family, and excluded reads lacking a unique V-gene family. In a later analysis, 450 to 600 highly shared, low-generation-probability nucleotide sequences were removed to address suspected cross-contamination and a sequencing artifact. In a later analysis, a clonal expansion index for each public chain was calculated from normalized within-repertoire ranks of inferred template counts. A later analysis computed generation probabilities with a VDJ recombination model fitted to out-of-frame rearrangements, and checked the results against IGoR. Hypergeometric tests were used in a later analysis to score TCR-TCR, TCR-HLA and TCR-CMV co-occurrence, with a repertoire-size bias correction applied to the TCR pairs. A later analysis estimated false discovery rates by permuting HLA or CMV assignments 20 times. In a later analysis, co-occurring TCRs were grouped with DBSCAN, and TCRdist sequence similarity was added when clustering was performed within HLA-allele-positive subsets. Co-occurrence clustering excluded repertoires with fewer than 30,000 or more than 120,000 public chains, plus five with anomalous nucleotide sharing. TCRdb's version of the immuneACCESS table is confined to in-frame rearrangements and falls short of the full clone set. An unresolved V gene accounts for under half of the shortfall where checked; the remainder is of unknown origin. V, J and clone size derive from that table, while D and trimming were established from the DNA sequence. The sample data list roughly 140,000 clones, and over 60% of these were observed just once. The ten most abundant clones make up about 3% of the sample.

This TCR was sampled from a woman in her 30s in good health and CMV-seropositive. The sequencing sample was made of PBMCs. Recombination connected TRBV7-2 to TRBJ2-1, and perhaps TRBD1 as D gene, on 5 matching bases. CDR3 protein: CASSLQLQGSFNEQFF. The DNA is as follows: TGTGCCAGCAGCTTACAGTTGCAGGGTTCGTTCAATGAGCAGTTCTTC.